This T cell receptor beta chain originates from a study of T cells expressing NK-cell markers. Points from the study as a whole: The share of CD8+ T cells held by dominant NKG2C+ clonotypes was about 1.0-7.5% in roughly 6 donors.

UMI-tagged 5'RACE template switching yielded the TCR beta cDNA. TCRdb reprocessed the 5' RACE reads and keeps a single row for each CDR3 protein, giving no DNA. The table for this sample gives about 180,000 distinct CDR3 sequences. The CDR3 has 16 amino acids. Germline lookup yields CDR1 SGHTA and CDR2 FQGNSA. Points on this clonotype: The antigen remains undetermined.

The gene calls are TRBV7-2 and TRBJ1-5. Sequencing was performed on blood T cells: a sorted CD56 or NKG2C T cell subset, CD4+ or CD8+ T cells, or bulk PBMC T cells (not recorded which). The sequence derives from a woman aged 18 to 75 in good health. CDR3: CASSLVGGRSNQPQHF.